This is a list of T cell receptor beta chains from one sample in a study of blood T cell repertoires in COVID-19. The method was immunoSEQ multiplex PCR; TCRdb's version includes in-frame clones alone and lacks a portion of them. In the table there are 60,000 to 70,000 clones, around 80% of which are singletons. The specimen sequenced was peripheral blood. Receptors were obtained from a man older than 75 with acute or convalescent COVID-19. Both conserved end residues are part of each CDR3. A D gene is named only where the DNA matches it firmly. Clone size is given for some rows only: seen once, a few or many times, or a class if the clone is expanded.

few,TRBJ2-1,TRBD2,TRBV27,CASSLRLAGGSPYNEQFF,TGTGCCAGCAGTTTAAGGCTAGCGGGAGGCTCCCCCTACAATGAGCAGTTCTTC
-,TRBJ2-2,TRBD1,TRBV19,CASLTGVVLAGELFF,TGTGCCAGTTTGACAGGGGTTGTTCTTGCCGGGGAGCTGTTTTTT
-,TRBJ2-3,-,TRBV6-2/TRBV6-3,CASSWTGASTDTQYF,TGTGCCAGTAGCTGGACTGGTGCTAGCACAGATACGCAGTATTTT
-,TRBJ2-5,-,TRBV6-2/TRBV6-3,CASSYGGGETQYF,TGTGCCAGCAGTTACGGGGGAGGTGAGACCCAGTACTTC
-,TRBJ1-1,-,TRBV6-5,CASSSGRESEAFF,TGTGCCAGCAGTTCAGGACGGGAATCTGAAGCTTTCTTT
-,TRBJ1-4,TRBD1,TRBV28,CASSKFHGTGNEKLFF,TGTGCCAGCAGCAAATTCCACGGGACAGGGAATGAAAAACTGTTTTTT
-,TRBJ2-7,TRBD1,TRBV6-5,CASSRQGAGEQYF,TGTGCCAGCAGTAGACAGGGGGCAGGGGAGCAGTACTTC
-,TRBJ2-3,-,TRBV18,CASSIITDTQYF,TGTGCCAGCTCAATAATCACAGATACGCAGTATTTT
-,TRBJ1-5,-,TRBV4-3,CASSQDIQGRQPQHF,TGCGCCAGCAGCCAAGATATCCAGGGGCGCCAGCCCCAGCATTTT
once,TRBJ1-1,TRBD1,TRBV3-1/TRBV3-2,CASSETGVNTEAFF,TGTGCCAGCAGCGAGACAGGGGTTAACACTGAAGCTTTCTTT
-,TRBJ1-2,TRBD1,TRBV20-1,CSASDRALDGYTF,TGCAGTGCTAGTGACAGGGCTCTGGACGGCTACACCTTC
-,TRBJ1-1,TRBD1,TRBV6-2/TRBV6-3,CASSLSGTGLGLNTEAFF,TGTGCCAGCAGTCTCTCCGGGACAGGGCTAGGGTTGAACACTGAAGCTTTCTTT
-,TRBJ2-2,TRBD1,TRBV27,CASRPNLRTGATGELFF,TGTGCCAGCAGGCCTAACCTCCGGACAGGTGCCACCGGGGAGCTGTTTTTT
-,TRBJ1-4,TRBD1,TRBV5-1,CASRQGIFRSATNEKLFF,TGCGCCAGCAGACAGGGGATTTTTCGATCAGCGACTAATGAAAAACTGTTTTTT
-,TRBJ2-7,-,TRBV7-8,CASSQDRTYEQYF,TGTGCCAGCAGCCAAGACAGGACCTACGAGCAGTACTTC
-,TRBJ2-5,TRBD2,TRBV7-2,CASRPGREGPQETQYF,TGTGCCAGCAGACCTGGTCGGGAGGGCCCCCAAGAGACCCAGTACTTC
-,TRBJ1-2,TRBD1,TRBV6-5,CASSSPKQGNYGYTF,TGTGCCAGCTCGAGCCCCAAACAGGGGAACTATGGCTACACCTTC
-,TRBJ1-2,TRBD1,TRBV4-2,CASGTIGTGGKNGYTF,TGTGCCAGCGGGACGATCGGGACAGGGGGAAAAAATGGCTACACCTTC
-,TRBJ1-1,-,TRBV29-1,CSAGVLTGEAFF,TGCAGCGCCGGGGTTCTAACGGGTGAAGCTTTCTTT
-,TRBJ2-7,-,TRBV28,CASSSTVYEQYF,TGTGCCAGCAGTTCGACAGTCTACGAGCAGTACTTC
-,TRBJ1-5,-,TRBV9,CASSAFSDQPQHF,TGTGCCAGCAGCGCCTTCAGTGATCAGCCCCAGCATTTT
-,TRBJ2-3,-,TRBV27,CASKRERGTDTQYF,TGTGCCAGCAAGCGGGAAAGGGGGACAGATACGCAGTATTTT
-,TRBJ2-1,TRBD2,TRBV7-3,CASSLGLAGGEQFF,TGTGCCAGCAGCTTAGGATTAGCGGGAGGTGAGCAGTTCTTC
-,TRBJ2-1,TRBD2,TRBV28,CATQPAGEGQDEQFF,TGTGCCACCCAACCCGCGGGAGAGGGTCAGGATGAGCAGTTCTTC
-,TRBJ2-1,-,TRBV6-6,CASRRPDSSEQFF,TGTGCCAGCAGACGCCCGGACTCTTCTGAGCAGTTCTTC
-,TRBJ1-5,-,TRBV21-1,CASSKEQGANQPQHF,TGTGCCAGCAGCAAAGAACAGGGGGCGAATCAGCCCCAGCATTTT
-,TRBJ1-2,-,TRBV7-9,CASSLALYGYTF,TGTGCCAGCAGCTTAGCTCTCTATGGCTACACCTTC
-,TRBJ2-4,-,TRBV5-1,CASSLAPGSENIQYF,TGCGCCAGCAGCTTGGCCCCGGGGTCCGAAAACATTCAGTACTTC
-,TRBJ2-1,-,TRBV2,CASSEGAGTRNEQFF,TGTGCCAGCAGTGAAGGGGCGGGGACGCGAAATGAGCAGTTCTTC
-,TRBJ1-5,-,TRBV4-3,CASSQEDSSNQPQHF,TGCGCCAGCAGCCAAGAAGACAGTAGCAATCAGCCCCAGCATTTT
few,TRBJ2-2,TRBD1,TRBV7-2,CASSFTGGEVSGELFF,TGTGCCAGCAGCTTTACAGGGGGCGAAGTAAGCGGGGAGCTGTTTTTT
few,TRBJ2-1,TRBD2,TRBV20-1,CSASGTINNEQFF,TGCAGTGCTAGTGGGACTATTAACAATGAGCAGTTCTTC
-,TRBJ2-5,-,TRBV28,CASSLISGQETQYF,TGTGCCAGCAGTTTAATCAGCGGCCAAGAGACCCAGTACTTC
-,TRBJ1-1,-,TRBV20-1,CSASLARKAFF,TGCAGTGCCTCTCTCGCGAGGAAAGCTTTCTTT
-,TRBJ2-1,-,TRBV27,CASSSTGFNNEQFF,TGTGCCAGCAGTAGCACAGGGTTTAACAATGAGCAGTTCTTC
-,TRBJ2-2,-,TRBV4-1,CASRGVGELFF,TGCGCCAGCAGGGGCGTCGGGGAGCTGTTTTTT
-,TRBJ1-3,TRBD1,TRBV18,CASSPGQGGNTIYF,TGTGCCAGCTCACCGGGACAGGGAGGAAACACCATATATTTT
-,TRBJ1-2,TRBD1,TRBV7-2,CASSPEGQGAGGYTF,TGTGCCAGCAGCCCAGAGGGACAGGGCGCAGGCGGCTACACCTTC
-,TRBJ2-3,TRBD2,TRBV29-1,CSVPRAGVSDTQYF,TGCAGCGTTCCGCGAGCGGGAGTATCAGATACGCAGTATTTT
-,TRBJ1-2,-,TRBV5-5,CASSMEGWGHGYTF,TGTGCCAGCAGCATGGAGGGGTGGGGGCATGGCTACACCTTC
-,TRBJ2-3,TRBD2,TRBV10-3,CAISPKGLAGGTDTQYF,TGTGCCATCAGTCCCAAAGGACTAGCGGGAGGAACAGATACGCAGTATTTT